This TCR beta chain originates from a study of cytomegalovirus exposure and HLA in healthy donors. For the study at large: There were fewer than 130 million unique TCR beta sequences, drawn from approximately 190 million T cells, in an earlier analysis.

A multiplex PCR was run with 60 Vbeta primers and 13 Jbeta primers. Clones were sequenced by immunoSEQ multiplex PCR, and TCRdb holds only the in-frame ones, with some missing. Here the sample spans approximately 120,000 clones, just under 75% being singletons. The CDR3 extends over 14 amino acids. Germline CDR1 is MGHRA and CDR2 is YSYEKL. Trimming took 3 bases from V and 4 from J; bases not matched to a gene: 5. Sequenced: PBMCs. This TCR was recovered from a man in his 60s in good health and CMV-seropositive. This rearrangement joins TRBV4-1 to TRBJ1-2, with 7 bases lining up with TRBD1. CDR3 coding DNA: TGCGCCAGCAGCCACGACGGGGACAGCTATGGCTACACCTTC. This gives the protein CASSHDGDSYGYTF.